Below are 14 T cell receptor beta chains sequenced from a single sample in a study of cytomegalovirus exposure and HLA in healthy donors. Both 60 Vbeta primers and 13 Jbeta primers went into the PCR. Repertoires were generated with immunoSEQ multiplex PCR, while TCRdb's copy carries only in-frame clones and drops some. Here the sample spans 150,000 or so clones, around 80% being singletons. Sequenced: PBMCs. These receptors were obtained from a male donor in good health and CMV-seropositive.

The chain is built from TRBV6-6 and TRBJ1-2; 7 bases fit TRBD1. The CDR3 totals 15 residues. V dropped 6 bases and J dropped 2; count of bases not matched to a gene: 9. Germline values: CDR1 MNHNY, CDR2 SVGAGI (reference sequence). The CDR3 DNA reads as TGTGCCAGCAGCCCCAAAGGACAGGAAAACTATGGCTACACCTTC. It translates to CASSPKGQENYGYTF.

This clone was recorded once. The chain uses TRBV9 and TRBJ1-1, with 7 bases that match TRBD1. Trimming removed 2 bases from V and 1 base from J; junction bases left unmatched: 2. Germline V gene data show CDR1 as SGDLS and CDR2 as YYNGEE. This CDR3 comprises 14 residues. CDR3 protein: CASSVEGANTEAFF. The CDR3 DNA is TGTGCCAGCAGCGTTGAGGGGGCGAACACTGAAGCTTTCTTT. The whole variable domain, filled in from reference TRBV9 and TRBJ1-1, reads DSGVTQTPKHLITATGQRVTLRCSPRSGDLSVYWYQQSLDQGLQFLIQYYNGEERAKGNILERFSAQQFPDLHSELNLSSLELGDSALYFCASSVEGANTEAFFGQGTRLTVV.

The chain's CDR3 is CASSPEVWNTEAFF. The CDR3 DNA reads TGTGCCAGCAGCCCCGAGGTGTGGAACACTGAAGCTTTCTTT. The rearrangement joins TRBV7-9 to TRBJ1-1; D not certain. Trimming cost V 5 bases and J 1 base, with 11 bases left between them. The CDR3 totals 14 residues. Germline V gives CDR1 SEHNR, CDR2 FQNEAQ (reference sequence).

This chain uses TRBV11-2 with TRBJ1-2; D gene ambiguous. The CDR3 extends over 15 amino acids. Trimming stripped 1 base from V and 2 bases from J, with 11 bases between. CDR1 SGHAT and CDR2 FQNNGV come from the germline V gene. The CDR3 loop is CASSLAWGENYGYTF. In DNA form, the CDR3 reads TGTGCCAGCAGCTTAGCCTGGGGAGAGAACTATGGCTACACCTTC.

The V and J genes are TRBV5-4 and TRBJ2-1; TRBD1 agrees at 9 bases. Trimming took 3 bases from V and 6 from J; bases not matched to a gene: 7. Germline values: CDR1 SGHNT, CDR2 YYREEE (reference sequence). The CDR3 runs 15 residues. This CDR3 is CASSSDRGLSNEQFF. In DNA, the CDR3 is TGTGCCAGCAGCTCGGACAGGGGCCTAAGCAATGAGCAGTTCTTC.

The chain employs TRBV4-1 and TRBJ2-6; D not certain. The CDR3 runs 14 residues. Germline CDR1 reads MGHRA; CDR2 reads YSYEKL. V dropped 2 bases and J dropped 3 bases, with 5 bases sitting between them. The CDR3 spells CASSQTDGANVLTF. The CDR3 bases are TGCGCCAGCAGCCAAACAGATGGGGCCAACGTCCTGACTTTC.

The chain uses TRBV5-6 and TRBJ2-7; 8 bases line up with TRBD2. Germline V gives CDR1 SGHDT, CDR2 YYEEEE. The ends lost 4 bases at V and 7 bases at J; junction bases unmatched: 7. The CDR3 has 13 residues. CDR3 residues: CASSGKREREQYF. CDR3 DNA: TGTGCCAGCAGCGGTAAGCGGGAGCGGGAGCAGTACTTC.

J is TRBJ1-3 and V is TRBV5-8, with D perhaps matching TRBD1 (5 bases). CDR3 size: 18 residues. Trimming took 1 base from V and 1 from J, leaving 18 bases between them. Germline lookup yields CDR1 SGHTS and CDR2 YDEGEE. The DNA of the CDR3 is TGTGCCAGCAGCTTGTTCCGGGGGATCCCTCTATCTGGAAACACCATATATTTT. It translates to CASSLFRGIPLSGNTIYF.

This clone was observed a few times. CDR3 protein: CASSSSGEEETQYF. The CDR3 bases are TGTGCCAGCAGCTCGTCAGGGGAAGAAGAGACCCAGTACTTC. This chain joins TRBV6-6 and TRBJ2-5; possibly TRBD1 for D (6 bases). Germline CDR1 MNHNY, CDR2 SVGAGI (reference sequence). This CDR3 region has 14 residues. The V end lost 6 bases, the J end lost 3 bases, and 14 bases lay between the germline ends.

The J gene is TRBJ2-6, the V gene TRBV5-4; D possibly corresponds to TRBD2 (7 bases). Germline V lookup: CDR1 SGHNT, CDR2 YYREEE (reference sequence). There are 16 residues in the CDR3. Trimming pared 4 bases from V and 3 bases from J, leaving 14 bases between. CDR3 coding DNA: TGTGCCAGCAGCCAAGACGGGGGGCTTGGGGCCAACGTCCTGACTTTC. This translates into CASSQDGGLGANVLTF.

This clone has just one count. The rearrangement uses TRBV19 and TRBJ2-1; D possibly corresponds to TRBD2 (6 bases). V lost 4 bases and J lost 4, with 14 bases in between. The V gene's germline CDR1 is LNHDA and CDR2 SQIVND (reference sequence). This CDR3 comprises 15 residues. DNA for the CDR3: TGTGCCAGTAGTAAAGGGACTGGACAATACAATGAGCAGTTCTTC. It yields the protein CASSKGTGQYNEQFF.

The chain joins TRBV14 to TRBJ2-2, with 9 nucleotides matching TRBD1. The CDR3 totals 16 residues. V lost 4 bases to trimming and J lost 6 bases; unmatched junction nucleotides: 9. From germline, CDR1 is SGHDN and CDR2 FVKESK. As DNA, the CDR3 is TGTGCCAGCAGCCCCCCTGGGACAGGGCTTCCCGGGGAGCTGTTTTTT. Translated, it gives CASSPPGTGLPGELFF.

This clone was seen more than once but under ten times. The gene calls are TRBV28 and TRBJ2-7, with TRBD2 matching 12 bases. The germline CDR1 and CDR2 sequences are MDHEN and SYDVKM. Trimming at V came to 3 bases and at J to 4 bases, leaving 4 bases not matched to a gene. CDR3 length: 15 residues. CDR3 bases: TGTGCCAGCAGTTTCGGGACTAGCGGGTCGTACGAGCAGTACTTC. Protein sequence: CASSFGTSGSYEQYF.

Comment on this clone: A read error is likely, as this CDR3 ends without the conserved phenylalanine or tryptophan. J is TRBJ1-2 and V is TRBV7-8; 8 bases agree with TRBD1. There are 18 residues in the CDR3. CDR1 is SGHVS and CDR2 is FQNEAQ in the germline V gene. The J segment lost 2 bases and the V segment lost 0 bases, leaving 11 bases of the junction unmatched. CDR3 region: CASSLASGGYRGNYGYTS. DNA of the CDR3: TGTGCCAGCAGCTTAGCTTCCGGGGGCTACAGGGGGAACTATGGCTACACCTCC.